The 24 T cell receptor beta chains below were found in one sample sequenced in a study of blood T cell repertoires in COVID-19. Clones were sequenced by immunoSEQ multiplex PCR, and TCRdb holds only the in-frame ones, with some missing. The sample contains over 150,000 clones, around 84% of which appear only once. Source material: PBMCs or T cells enriched from blood (not recorded which). These receptors all stem from a woman aged 30 to 39 who had recovered from COVID-19.

The rearrangement links TRBV29-1 to TRBJ1-5; a possible D gene is TRBD1 (6 bases). This CDR3 spans 14 amino acids. Germline loops: CDR1 SQVTM, CDR2 ANQGSEA. Deletions cut 7 bases from V and 5 bases from J, with 18 bases between. The CDR3 is CSALGPGVDQPQHF. The CDR3, as DNA: TGCAGCGCCCTAGGGCCAGGGGTAGATCAGCCCCAGCATTTT. The complete variable domain, with remaining parts taken from reference TRBV29-1 and TRBJ1-5, reads SAVISQKPSRDICQRGTSLTIQCQVDSQVTMMFWYRQQPGQSLTLIATANQGSEATYESGFVIDKFPISRPNLTFSTLTVSNMSPEDSSIYLCSALGPGVDQPQHFGDGTRLSIL.

The chain joins TRBV5-6 to TRBJ2-5; 10 nucleotides agree with TRBD1. The germline gives CDR1 SGHDT, CDR2 YYEEEE. Unmatched junction bases numbered 10, after V lost 3 bases and J lost 5 bases. This CDR3 region has 16 residues. CDR3 DNA: TGTGCCAGCAGCTACTTCGGACAGGGGGGTTGGGAGACCCAGTACTTC. It yields the protein CASSYFGQGGWETQYF.

V and J are TRBV14 and TRBJ2-7; possible D gene TRBD2, 7 bases. V dropped 4 bases and J dropped 3 bases, with 19 bases sitting between them. The CDR3 loop spans 16 amino acids. The V gene's germline CDR1 is SGHDN and CDR2 FVKESK. The CDR3 spells CASSPKGGTKLYEQYF. CDR3 DNA sequence: TGTGCCAGCAGCCCGAAGGGAGGGACAAAACTCTACGAGCAGTACTTC.

The chain is built from TRBV28 and TRBJ1-2, with D perhaps matching TRBD1 (5 bases). The CDR3 consists of 10 residues. V was trimmed by 10 bases and J by 10 bases, leaving 13 bases between them. Germline lookup yields CDR1 MDHEN and CDR2 SYDVKM. The CDR3 reads CATAGKAYTF. The CDR3 DNA follows: TGTGCCACCGCAGGGAAGGCCTACACCTTC.

The V gene is TRBV19, the J gene TRBJ2-2, with a weak D call TRBD2 (5 bases). Trimming pared 6 bases from V and 2 bases from J, leaving 10 bases between. The germline gives CDR1 LNHDA, CDR2 SQIVND (reference sequence). The CDR3 runs to 14 residues. The CDR3 protein is CASSGAVNTGELFF. The CDR3 DNA reads TGTGCCAGTAGCGGAGCGGTTAACACCGGGGAGCTGTTTTTT.

The rearrangement links TRBV11-2 to TRBJ1-2, with D possibly matching TRBD1 (5 bases). Deletions cut 5 bases from V and 4 bases from J, with 14 bases between. Germline V gene lookup returns CDR1 SGHAT and CDR2 FQNNGV. The CDR3 spans 14 residues. The CDR3 here is CASSPSQGPYGYTF. The CDR3 bases are TGTGCCAGCAGCCCTTCCCAGGGCCCCTATGGCTACACCTTC.

V is TRBV28 and J is TRBJ1-2; D is unresolved. The CDR3 loop spans 11 amino acids. Germline CDR1 MDHEN, CDR2 SYDVKM. CDR3 loop: CGVTGDYGYTF. CDR3 nucleotide sequence: TGTGGGGTGACCGGGGACTATGGCTACACCTTC.

The chain recombines TRBV18 with TRBJ1-2; no definite D call. The CDR3 is 17 residues long. Germline assignment: CDR1 KGHSH and CDR2 LQKENI. Trimming removed 1 base at V and 0 bases at J, with 15 bases between. The CDR3 spells CASSPLREIVANYGYTF. The DNA of the CDR3 is TGTGCCAGCTCACCACTGAGGGAGATCGTGGCTAACTATGGCTACACCTTC.

The V and J genes are TRBV28 and TRBJ2-7; 8 nucleotides agree with TRBD1. The CDR3 has 14 amino acids. V lost 3 bases and J lost 7; bases outside the gene matches: 8. The V gene's germline CDR1 is MDHEN and CDR2 SYDVKM. In DNA, the CDR3 is TGTGCCAGCAGTTTCATCGGACAGGGCGGGGAGCAGTACTTC. Translated: CASSFIGQGGEQYF. Using reference TRBV28 and TRBJ2-7 for the parts outside the CDR3, the full variable domain is DVKVTQSSRYLVKRTGEKVFLECVQDMDHENMFWYRQDPGLGLRLIYFSYDVKMKEKGDIPEGYSVSREKKERFSLILESASTNQTSMYLCASSFIGQGGEQYFGPGTRLTVT.

The rearrangement joins TRBV11-2 to TRBJ2-5, with D possibly TRBD2 on 5 matching bases. V dropped 6 bases and J dropped 0 bases, with 8 bases sitting between them. The germline V gene has CDR1 SGHAT and CDR2 FQNNGV. The CDR3 is made up of 13 amino acids. The CDR3 here is CASSPTNQETQYF. The DNA for the CDR3 is TGTGCCAGCAGTCCGACTAACCAAGAGACCCAGTACTTC.

This clone was detected once. CDR3 sequence: CASSPELAGGPSGELFF. Written as DNA, the CDR3 is TGTGCCAGCAGCCCCGAGCTAGCGGGAGGTCCGTCCGGGGAGCTGTTTTTT. The chain couples TRBV5-4 to TRBJ2-2; TRBD2 matches at 11 bases. CDR1 and CDR2 from the germline V gene are SGHNT and YYREEE (reference sequence). The CDR3 spans 17 residues. V was clipped by 4 bases and J by 6 bases; unmatched bases: 11.

The chain recombines TRBV9 with TRBJ2-5; the D gene is possibly TRBD2 (6 bases). Germline V gene data show CDR1 as SGDLS and CDR2 as YYNGEE. CDR3 size: 16 residues. Deletions cut 0 bases from V and 2 bases from J, with 14 bases between. CDR3 amino acids: CASSVASGVPQETQYF. The CDR3 nucleotides are TGTGCCAGCAGCGTAGCTTCGGGGGTTCCGCAAGAGACCCAGTACTTC.

The chain combines TRBV5-1 with TRBJ2-1, with D perhaps matching TRBD2 (6 bases). Trimming left V 2 bases short and J 5 bases short, with 8 bases between. There are 13 residues in the CDR3. CDR1 and CDR2 from the germline V gene are SGHRS and YFSETQ. CDR3 residues: CASSFGGNNEQFF. CDR3 nucleotide sequence: TGCGCCAGCAGCTTCGGGGGAAACAATGAGCAGTTCTTC. Drawing the rest from reference TRBV5-1 and TRBJ2-1, the complete variable domain is KAGVTQTPRYLIKTRGQQVTLSCSPISGHRSVSWYQQTPGQGLQFLFEYFSETQRNKGNFPGRFSGRQFSNSRSEMNVSTLELGDSALYLCASSFGGNNEQFFGPGTRLTVL.

Turning to this clone: Other DNA sequences in the sample encode the same CDR3. The V gene is TRBV7-2, the J gene TRBJ1-1; D gene uncertain. The germline CDR1 and CDR2 sequences are SGHTA and FQGNSA. This CDR3 has 13 amino acids. V was cut by 2 bases and J by 1 base, with 5 bases left in between. Here the CDR3 reads CASSLWANTEAFF. The CDR3 nucleotides are TGTGCCAGCAGCTTATGGGCGAACACTGAAGCTTTCTTT.

This clone was detected once. The CDR3 DNA reads as TGTGCCAGCAGTCCCGGTTTTGGTCTGGATACGCAGTATTTT. Amino acids: CASSPGFGLDTQYF. The chain carries TRBV28 and TRBJ2-3; D remains unclear. Germline V gene lookup returns CDR1 MDHEN and CDR2 SYDVKM. The CDR3 extends over 14 amino acids. The germline V and J ends were trimmed by 5 bases and 6 bases, with 15 bases remaining between them.

The chain carries TRBV7-3 and TRBJ2-3; D is perhaps TRBD2 (7 bases). The CDR3 is 16 residues long. Germline V gene data show CDR1 as SGHTA and CDR2 as FQGTGA. V was cut by 4 bases and J by 4 bases, with 18 bases left in between. The CDR3 loop reads CASSSGARGGADTQYF. As DNA, the CDR3 is TGTGCCAGCAGCTCCGGGGCCAGGGGAGGGGCAGATACGCAGTATTTT.

The V and J genes are TRBV27 and TRBJ1-6; 9 bases are a match to TRBD1. This CDR3 contains 17 residues. Trimming removed 5 bases from V and 4 bases from J; junction bases left unmatched: 9. CDR1 MNHEY and CDR2 SMNVEV come from the germline V gene (reference sequence). As DNA, the CDR3 is TGTGCCAGCAGTAGATCCGGACAGGGGACATATAATTCACCCCTCCACTTT. As protein: CASSRSGQGTYNSPLHF.

The chain has TRBV19 and TRBJ2-7; TRBD2 aligns across 9 bases. The V gene end was trimmed by 0 bases and the J gene end by 4 bases; junction bases not matched to a gene: 4. Per the germline V gene, CDR1 is LNHDA and CDR2 is SQIVND (reference sequence). The CDR3 covers 15 residues. The chain's CDR3 is CASSIDPSGNYEQYF. CDR3 DNA: TGTGCCAGTAGTATAGATCCTAGCGGGAATTACGAGCAGTACTTC.

This clone was seen a single time. The chain joins TRBV3-1 (or the pseudogene TRBV3-2) to TRBJ2-3; maybe TRBD2 (5 bases). The length of the CDR3 is 15 residues. In germline, CDR1 is LGHDT, CDR2 YNNKEL (reference sequence). The germline V and J ends were trimmed by 2 bases and 1 base, with 10 bases remaining between them. DNA of the CDR3: TGTGCCAGCAGCCAAACGGTGCGGGGCACAGATACGCAGTATTTT. Translating gives CASSQTVRGTDTQYF.

This clone has just one count. V usage is TRBV5-6 and J usage is TRBJ1-4; 7 nucleotides agree with TRBD1. Per the germline V gene, CDR1 is SGHDT and CDR2 is YYEEEE. The CDR3 has 15 residues. The V and J ends lost 2 bases and 0 bases, in that order; junction bases with no gene match: 1. The CDR3 loop reads CASSFQGATNEKLFF. CDR3 nucleotide sequence: TGTGCCAGCAGCTTCCAGGGGGCAACTAATGAAAAACTGTTTTTT.

V is TRBV3-1 (or the pseudogene TRBV3-2) and J is TRBJ2-3, with 7 bases fitting TRBD2. Germline CDR1 is LGHDT and CDR2 is YNNKEL (reference sequence). Trimming at V came to 4 bases and at J to 2 bases, leaving 3 bases not matched to a gene. The CDR3 runs 14 residues. CDR3 in amino acids: CASSRGLPTDTQYF. As DNA, the CDR3 is TGTGCCAGCAGCCGGGGACTACCCACAGATACGCAGTATTTT.

The rearrangement joins TRBV19 to TRBJ2-1; no clear D. Per germline, CDR1 LNHDA and CDR2 SQIVND (reference sequence). V was trimmed by 6 bases and J by 6 bases, leaving 6 bases between them. This CDR3 comprises 11 residues. The CDR3 reads CASRWANEQFF. The CDR3 DNA follows: TGTGCCAGTAGATGGGCCAATGAGCAGTTCTTC.

This clone has only one observation. The chain uses TRBV11-2 and TRBJ1-2; D gene unclear. The CDR3 sequence is 14 residues long. The ends were cut back, 4 bases at V and 2 bases at J, with 11 bases in the middle. Germline-derived CDR1 and CDR2 are SGHAT and FQNNGV. The CDR3 protein is CASSSLIANYGYTF. The CDR3 DNA reads TGTGCCAGCAGCTCCCTAATAGCAAACTATGGCTACACCTTC. Full variable domain (outside the CDR3, taken from reference TRBV11-2 and TRBJ1-2): EAGVAQSPRYKIIEKRQSVAFWCNPISGHATLYWYQQILGQGPKLLIQFQNNGVVDDSQLPKDRFSAERLKGVDSTLKIQPAKLEDSAVYLCASSSLIANYGYTFGSGTRLTVV.

This clone was recorded once. The V gene is TRBV5-1, the J gene TRBJ2-7, with TRBD1 matching 8 bases. The CDR3 is 13 amino acids. CDR1 and CDR2 from the germline V gene are SGHRS and YFSETQ. Trimming cost V 3 bases and J 6 bases; bases outside gene matches: 5. CDR3 DNA: TGCGCCAGCAGCTCTTCGGACAGGGCCGAGCAGTACTTC. The encoded protein is CASSSSDRAEQYF.